The 2 T cell receptor beta chains below were found in one sample sequenced in a study of long-term antiretroviral therapy in people with HIV. Assay version v3.0 of immunoSEQ was used, and it was run at survey level. The table came from immunoSEQ multiplex PCR; TCRdb's copy has only in-frame clones and leaves some out. The repertoire holds roughly 23,000 clones, with roughly 82% as singletons. The starting material was unsorted PBMCs, obtained 0.1 years before starting antiretroviral therapy. These receptors came from a man aged 18-30 years with HIV.

The chain employs TRBV10-3 and TRBJ1-2; D is unresolved. The CDR3 runs to 13 residues. Germline CDR1 ENHRY, CDR2 SYGVKD. Trimming removed 2 bases at V and 4 bases at J, with 8 bases between. CDR3 coding DNA: TGTGCCATCAGTGAGCTGAAGAGCTATGGCTACACCTTC. Translating it yields CAISELKSYGYTF.

The V and J genes are TRBV7-2 and TRBJ1-2; D is unclear. V shed 5 bases and J shed 1 base, with 11 bases lying between them. Germline V CDR1 and CDR2: SGHTA, FQGNSA. This CDR3 spans 14 amino acids. The CDR3 DNA reads as TGTGCCAGCAGCCCCGGCGGCAGTAACTATGGCTACACCTTC. This codes for CASSPGGSNYGYTF.